A selection of T cell receptor beta chains follows, all from one sample in a study of T cells expressing NK-cell markers. One entry per CDR3 protein, without DNA, is what TCRdb gives after re-calling the 5' RACE reads. This sample carries 90,000 to 130,000 distinct CDR3 sequences, with under 20% going to the ten biggest clones. The sequencing input was blood T cells: a sorted CD56 or NKG2C T cell subset, CD4+ or CD8+ T cells, or bulk PBMC T cells (not recorded which). The source of these receptors is a woman aged 18 to 75 in good health. Both conserved end residues are part of each CDR3. Fields, in order: J gene, V gene, CDR3 protein.

J: TRBJ2-2
V: TRBV4-3
CDR3: CASSQAGGNTGELFF

J: TRBJ2-2
V: TRBV6-2/TRBV6-3
CDR3: CATPGNTGELFF

J: TRBJ2-5
V: TRBV9
CDR3: CASSVGDSLYQETQYF

J: TRBJ2-6
V: TRBV4-3
CDR3: CASQDPGGPSGANVLTF

J: TRBJ2-1
V: TRBV11-2
CDR3: CASSPTGDEQFF

J: TRBJ1-5
V: TRBV7-9
CDR3: CASSPDGNSNQPQHF

J: TRBJ1-4
V: TRBV20-1
CDR3: CSARTIQAPHEKLFF

J: TRBJ2-7
V: TRBV3-1
CDR3: CASGAGVSADFSYEQYF

J: TRBJ2-3
V: TRBV10-3
CDR3: CAISPTLSPSTDTQYF

J: TRBJ2-3
V: TRBV3-1
CDR3: CASSQETSGGDTQYF

J: TRBJ2-2
V: TRBV10-3
CDR3: CAISDWPEEGTGELFF